The source of this T cell receptor (beta chain) is a study of human T cells and chemical hapten exposure. TCRdb used MiXCR to reprocess the RACE reads, holding one entry per CDR3 protein. Of around 200,000 distinct CDR3 sequences listed, roughly 30% were seen once; the top ten hold about 2.7%. As for time point: pre-sensitization, week 0. Documented treatment: therapeutic diphenylcyclopropenone sensitization with weekly scalp DPC. Only after blood had been drawn was each patch test applied. CDR3 length equals 14 residues. In germline, CDR1 is MNHEY, CDR2 SMNVEV (reference sequence). The V end lost 8 bases, the J end lost 2 bases, and 14 bases lay between the germline ends.

The receptor's source is a woman in her twenties or thirties with alopecia areata. Some clones in this sample may be carry-over from other donors' samples. This sample comprised whole blood, obtained in connection with sensitization to the hapten diphenylcyclopropenone (DPC). V gene TRBV27 combines with J gene TRBJ2-3, with D possibly matching TRBD1 (5 bases). In DNA, the CDR3 is TGTGCCAGCGATAACAGGTACGACACAGATACGCAGTATTTT. Amino acid sequence: CASDNRYDTDTQYF.